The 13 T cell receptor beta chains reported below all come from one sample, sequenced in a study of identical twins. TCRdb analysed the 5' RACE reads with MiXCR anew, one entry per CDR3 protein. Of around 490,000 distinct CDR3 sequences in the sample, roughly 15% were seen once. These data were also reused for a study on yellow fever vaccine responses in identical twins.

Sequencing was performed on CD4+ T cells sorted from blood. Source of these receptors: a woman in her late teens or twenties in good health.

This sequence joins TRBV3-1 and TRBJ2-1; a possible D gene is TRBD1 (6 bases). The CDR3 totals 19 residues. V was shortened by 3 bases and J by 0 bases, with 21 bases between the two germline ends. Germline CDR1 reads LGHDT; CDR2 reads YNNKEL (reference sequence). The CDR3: CASSQDFGLGADSYNEQFF. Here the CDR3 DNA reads TGTGCCAGCAGCCAGGATTTTGGATTGGGGGCCGACTCCTACAATGAGCAGTTCTTC.

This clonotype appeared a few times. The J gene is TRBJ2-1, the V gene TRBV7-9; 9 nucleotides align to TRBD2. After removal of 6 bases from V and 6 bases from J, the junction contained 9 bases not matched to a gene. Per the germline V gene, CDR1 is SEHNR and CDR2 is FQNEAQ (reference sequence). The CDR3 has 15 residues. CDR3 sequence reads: CASSTGTSIPNEQFF. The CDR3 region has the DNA TGTGCCAGCAGTACGGGGACTAGCATCCCCAATGAGCAGTTCTTC.

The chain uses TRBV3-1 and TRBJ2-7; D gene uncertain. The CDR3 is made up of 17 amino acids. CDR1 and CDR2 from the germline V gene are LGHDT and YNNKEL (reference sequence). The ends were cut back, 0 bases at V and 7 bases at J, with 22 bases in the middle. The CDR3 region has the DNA TGTGCCAGCAGCCAAGAGGGCTTTGGCGACGGCCGCCTGGAGCAGTACTTC. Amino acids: CASSQEGFGDGRLEQYF.

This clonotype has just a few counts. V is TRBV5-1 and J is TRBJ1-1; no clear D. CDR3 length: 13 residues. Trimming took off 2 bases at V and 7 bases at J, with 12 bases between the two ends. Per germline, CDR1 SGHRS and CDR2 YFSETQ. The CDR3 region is CASSLGAASEAFF. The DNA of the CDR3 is TGCGCCAGCAGCTTAGGTGCGGCAAGTGAAGCTTTCTTT.

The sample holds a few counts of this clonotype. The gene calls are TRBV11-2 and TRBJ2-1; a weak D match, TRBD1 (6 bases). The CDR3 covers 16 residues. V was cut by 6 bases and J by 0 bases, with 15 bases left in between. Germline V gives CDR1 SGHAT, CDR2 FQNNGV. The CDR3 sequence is CASRYLQGVSYNEQFF. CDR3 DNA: TGTGCCAGCAGGTATCTACAGGGTGTCTCCTACAATGAGCAGTTCTTC.

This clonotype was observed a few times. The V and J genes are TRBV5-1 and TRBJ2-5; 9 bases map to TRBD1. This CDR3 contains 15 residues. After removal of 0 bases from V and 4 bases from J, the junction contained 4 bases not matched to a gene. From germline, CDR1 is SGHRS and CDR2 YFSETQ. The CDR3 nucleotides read TGCGCCAGCAGCTTGGAGGGACAGGGTCCAGAGACCCAGTACTTC. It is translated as CASSLEGQGPETQYF. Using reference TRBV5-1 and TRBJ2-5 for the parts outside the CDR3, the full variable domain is KAGVTQTPRYLIKTRGQQVTLSCSPISGHRSVSWYQQTPGQGLQFLFEYFSETQRNKGNFPGRFSGRQFSNSRSEMNVSTLELGDSALYLCASSLEGQGPETQYFGPGTRLLVL.

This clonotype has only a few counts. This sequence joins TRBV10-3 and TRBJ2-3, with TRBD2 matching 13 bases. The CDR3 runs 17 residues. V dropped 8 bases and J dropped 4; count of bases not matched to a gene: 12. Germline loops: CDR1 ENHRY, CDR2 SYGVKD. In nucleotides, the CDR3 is TGTGCCATCGCAAAAGATACTAGCGGGGGGGCTGCAGATACGCAGTATTTT. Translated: CAIAKDTSGGAADTQYF.

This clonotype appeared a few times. CDR3 bases: TGCAGCGCCCAAGCGGGGGGCAGGTCCTACAATGAGCAGTTCTTC. Its translation: CSAQAGGRSYNEQFF. The genes are TRBV29-1 and TRBJ2-1; 9 bases align to TRBD2. CDR3 length: 15 amino acids. The V and J ends lost 7 bases and 1 base, in that order; junction bases with no gene match: 8. The germline V gene encodes CDR1 SQVTM and CDR2 ANQGSEA.

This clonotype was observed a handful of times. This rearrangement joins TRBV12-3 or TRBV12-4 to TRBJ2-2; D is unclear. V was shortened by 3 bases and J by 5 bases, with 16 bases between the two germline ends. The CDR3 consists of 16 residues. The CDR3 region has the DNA TGTGCCAGCAGTTTGGGAAGCCTCCCTAGAACCGGGGAGCTGTTTTTT. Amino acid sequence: CASSLGSLPRTGELFF.

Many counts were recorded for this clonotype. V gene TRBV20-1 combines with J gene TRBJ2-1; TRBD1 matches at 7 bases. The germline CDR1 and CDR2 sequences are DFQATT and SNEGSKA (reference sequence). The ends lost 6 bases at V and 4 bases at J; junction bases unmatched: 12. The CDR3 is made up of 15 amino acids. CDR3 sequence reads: CSAPPQGPTYNEQFF. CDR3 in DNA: TGCAGTGCCCCCCCACAGGGGCCAACATACAATGAGCAGTTCTTC.

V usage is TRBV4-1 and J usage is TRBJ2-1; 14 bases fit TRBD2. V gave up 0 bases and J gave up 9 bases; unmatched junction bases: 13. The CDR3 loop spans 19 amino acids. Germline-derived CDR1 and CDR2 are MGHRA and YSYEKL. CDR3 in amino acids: CASSQEPGLAGGTGSEQFF. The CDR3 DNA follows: TGCGCCAGCAGCCAAGAGCCAGGACTAGCGGGGGGAACAGGCAGTGAGCAGTTCTTC.

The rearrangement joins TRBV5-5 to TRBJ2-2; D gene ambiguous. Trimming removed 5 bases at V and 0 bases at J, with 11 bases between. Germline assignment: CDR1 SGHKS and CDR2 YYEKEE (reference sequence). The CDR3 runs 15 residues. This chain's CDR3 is CASSFGSSNTGELFF. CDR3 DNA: TGTGCCAGCAGTTTTGGCAGCTCGAACACCGGGGAGCTGTTTTTT.

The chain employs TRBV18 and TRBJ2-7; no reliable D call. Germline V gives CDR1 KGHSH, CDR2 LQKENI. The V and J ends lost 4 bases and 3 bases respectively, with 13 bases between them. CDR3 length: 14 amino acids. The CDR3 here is CASSLRLEGYEQYF. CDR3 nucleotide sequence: TGTGCCAGCTCACTAAGACTGGAAGGCTACGAGCAGTACTTC.